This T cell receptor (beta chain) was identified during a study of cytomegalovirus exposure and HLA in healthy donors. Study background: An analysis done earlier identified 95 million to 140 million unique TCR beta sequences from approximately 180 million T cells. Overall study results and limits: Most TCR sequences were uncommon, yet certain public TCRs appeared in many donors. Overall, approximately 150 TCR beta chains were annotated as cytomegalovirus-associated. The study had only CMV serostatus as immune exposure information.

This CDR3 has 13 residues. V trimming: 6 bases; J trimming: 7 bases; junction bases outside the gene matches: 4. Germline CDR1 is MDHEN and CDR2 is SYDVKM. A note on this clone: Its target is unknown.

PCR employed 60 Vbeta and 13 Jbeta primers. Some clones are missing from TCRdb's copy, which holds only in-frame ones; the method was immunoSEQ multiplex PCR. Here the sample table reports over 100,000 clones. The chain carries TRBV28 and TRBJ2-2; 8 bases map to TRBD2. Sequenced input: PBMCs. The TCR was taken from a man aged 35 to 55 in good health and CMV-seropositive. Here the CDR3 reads CASRAGDYGELFF. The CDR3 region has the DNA TGTGCCAGCAGAGCGGGAGACTACGGGGAGCTGTTTTTT. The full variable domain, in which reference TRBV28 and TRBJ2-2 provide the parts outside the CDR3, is DVKVTQSSRYLVKRTGEKVFLECVQDMDHENMFWYRQDPGLGLRLIYFSYDVKMKEKGDIPEGYSVSREKKERFSLILESASTNQTSMYLCASRAGDYGELFFGEGSRLTVL.